This TCR beta chain was recovered during a study of cytomegalovirus exposure and HLA in healthy donors. Study-wide points: Later analysis identified several of the most significant clusters that appeared linked to common viral pathogens.

The study ran its PCR with 60 Vbeta and 13 Jbeta primers. Only in-frame clones appear in the TCRdb table, and some are missing; sequencing was by immunoSEQ multiplex PCR. The sample carries roughly 100,000 clones, 75% to 85% recorded once. A remark on this clone: What it recognizes is unknown.

Material for sequencing was PBMCs. The receptor comes from a man aged 50 or older in good health and CMV-seronegative.

CDR3 loop: CASSLGRTGVRTGELFF. The DNA of the CDR3 is TGTGCCAGCAGCTTAGGAAGGACAGGGGTTCGCACCGGGGAGCTGTTTTTT. The chain recombines TRBV7-2 with TRBJ2-2; 9 bases are shared with TRBD1. The germline V gene encodes CDR1 SGHTA and CDR2 FQGNSA. With 1 base clipped from V and 4 bases from J, the junction kept 7 bases outside the gene matches. This CDR3 is 17 amino acids long.